This T cell receptor (beta chain) is from a study of response to subunit inactivated influenza vaccine. TCRdb independently ran MiXCR on the RT-PCR reads; one entry per CDR3 protein. Seen here are 800,000 or so distinct CDR3 sequences, 21% observed once, and the top ten hold roughly 10%. The study's findings and limits: Each seasonal influenza vaccination, the authors suggested, recruits few new T cells.

This clonotype was found a few times. Its specificity is not known. Germline assignment: CDR1 SQVTM and CDR2 ANQGSEA. The V gene end was trimmed by 6 bases and the J gene end by 0 bases; junction bases not matched to a gene: 7. This CDR3 region has 14 residues. The sample here was PBMCs from blood, taken roughly 5 days after vaccination. V usage is TRBV29-1 and J usage is TRBJ2-7, with 8 bases fitting TRBD2. The clonotype originates from a man between 50 and 59 years old who received an inactivated influenza vaccine. CDR3 protein: CSVVKRESSYEQYF. The CDR3 DNA reads TGCAGCGTCGTCAAGCGGGAGAGCTCCTACGAGCAGTACTTC.